Shown below are 6 T cell receptor beta chains from a single sample sequenced in a study of T cells after posttransplantation cyclophosphamide. Data came from immunoSEQ multiplex PCR; TCRdb stores just in-frame clones and leaves some out. The sample lists about 11,000 clones, just under 85% occurring once. Treatment was busulfan-fludarabine conditioning, a marrow graft, and cyclophosphamide on days +3 and +4. Sequenced material: PBMCs, taken about 62 months after allogeneic stem cell transplant with posttransplant cyclophosphamide. The receptors were sampled from a female patient in her fifties who received an allogeneic stem cell transplant from a related donor, was CMV-positive, and had no GVHD. The graft donor may be the source of some T cells.

This clone was counted between two and nine times. The rearrangement joins TRBV27 to TRBJ1-1, with a tentative D call TRBD1 (6 bases). The CDR3 runs to 13 residues. Germline loops: CDR1 MNHEY, CDR2 SMNVEV (reference sequence). V lost 6 bases and J lost 1, with 9 bases in between. CDR3 nucleotides: TGTGCCAGCAGACAGGGTCCGAACACTGAAGCTTTCTTT. The encoded protein is CASRQGPNTEAFF.

The chain joins TRBV25-1 to TRBJ2-4; 8 bases fit TRBD1. From germline, CDR1 is MGHDK and CDR2 SYGVNS. The CDR3 covers 16 residues. With 5 bases clipped from V and 0 bases from J, the junction kept 6 bases outside the gene matches. CDR3 protein: CASSPRTGLAKNIQYF. The CDR3 DNA reads TGTGCCAGCAGTCCTCGGACAGGGCTAGCCAAAAACATTCAGTACTTC.

The chain recombines TRBV4-3 with TRBJ2-1; 8 bases line up with TRBD2. Germline assignment: CDR1 LGHNA and CDR2 YSLEER. The CDR3 totals 16 residues. Trimming removed 3 bases from V and 9 bases from J; junction bases left unmatched: 13. The CDR3 nucleotides are TGCGCCAGCAGCCAGGAAGCGGGAGTCCTTTTTTTTGAGCAGTTCTTC. This sequence encodes CASSQEAGVLFFEQFF.

The chain links TRBV9 to TRBJ1-3; D call uncertain. CDR3 length: 16 amino acids. Germline CDR1 SGDLS, CDR2 YYNGEE. V was clipped by 0 bases and J by 0 bases, with 10 bases between them. As DNA, the CDR3 is TGTGCCAGCAGCGTAGCTGAGATGAGCTCTGGAAACACCATATATTTT. Its translation: CASSVAEMSSGNTIYF.

V gene TRBV7-3 combines with J gene TRBJ2-3; tentative D call: TRBD1 (6 bases). There are 15 residues in the CDR3. Trimming shortened V by 4 bases and J by 2 bases, and 13 bases separated the two germline ends. The germline gives CDR1 SGHTA, CDR2 FQGTGA. CDR3 amino acids: CASSSGAAYTDTQYF. The CDR3 bases are TGTGCCAGCAGCTCAGGGGCGGCCTACACAGATACGCAGTATTTT.

This chain links TRBV5-1 with TRBJ2-7; possibly TRBD1 for D (6 bases). CDR1 and CDR2 (germline): SGHRS, YFSETQ. The CDR3 runs to 14 residues. Trimming pared 3 bases from V and 2 bases from J, leaving 12 bases between. DNA for the CDR3: TGCGCCAGCAGCTCTGACAGGTTCCCCTACGAGCAGTACTTC. Protein sequence: CASSSDRFPYEQYF.